The clone carrying this T cell receptor (beta chain) was detected a few times. As yet, its antigen is unknown. The authors ran a second PCR of 7 to 11 cycles using a sample-barcoded 5' primer and a J-beta primer mix. TCRdb reprocessed the 5' RACE reads via MiXCR and lists one record per CDR3 protein. Here the sample spans more than 650,000 distinct CDR3 sequences, about 55% being singletons. The data originate from a study of blood T cells in healthy people across ages. The CDR3 runs 15 residues. V lost 4 bases to trimming and J lost 1 base; unmatched junction nucleotides: 6. CDR1 and CDR2 (germline): SGHTA, FQGNSA. Regarding the study as a whole: Leaving the PBMCs unsorted stopped any conclusive comparison of naive versus antigen-experienced cells.

The source of this sequence is a man older than 75 in good health. The rearrangement joins TRBV7-2 to TRBJ1-1, with TRBD1 matching over 7 bases. The sequencing sample was made of blood. In nucleotides, the CDR3 is TGTGCCAGCAGCTCCCAGACAGGGAGGAACACTGAAGCTTTCTTT. This translates into CASSSQTGRNTEAFF.